The rows below give T cell receptor beta chains drawn from one sample of a study of T cell responses to AZD1222 COVID-19 vaccine. Clones were sequenced by immunoSEQ multiplex PCR, and TCRdb holds only the in-frame ones, with some missing. This table holds over 150,000 clones, 87% found once. Specimen: peripheral blood, collected on day 0 of AZD1222 vaccination. The receptors derive from an adult in good health. Both conserved end residues are part of each CDR3.

CASSSRPRPGQFF	TRBV11-2	TRBJ2-1
CAPPGLAHHEQYF	TRBV12-2	TRBJ2-7
CASSYGRSSSGNTIYF	TRBV6-5	TRBJ1-3
CAWYEWRPGRETQYF	TRBV30	TRBJ2-5
CASSWGTGGARYGYTF	TRBV28	TRBJ1-2
CASSTGSGVGEAFF	TRBV19	TRBJ1-1
CASSLAGQGSRIGKNEQFF	TRBV5-1	TRBJ2-1
CATSRRTEPSNYGYTF	TRBV15	TRBJ1-2
CASSSGFGYTF	TRBV28	TRBJ1-2
CASSPGPNQETQYF	TRBV7-2	TRBJ2-5
CASRETGTTYGYTF	TRBV2	TRBJ1-2
CASSEGSGMTNEQFF	TRBV2	TRBJ2-1
CASRVTSGRDEQYF	TRBV11-2	TRBJ2-7
CASSRAGFESNYGYTF	TRBV19	TRBJ1-2
CASSQGLAGVYEQYF	TRBV28	TRBJ2-7
CASKGGTGNNQPQHF	TRBV19	TRBJ1-5
CASSGQRNYGYTF	TRBV5-1	TRBJ1-2
CAWSVGTGLKEQYF	TRBV30	TRBJ2-7
CASSLGWGVKSSYNEQFF	TRBV7-2	TRBJ2-1
CASTSGQGAWSGNTIYF	TRBV2	TRBJ1-3
CASSTRGGEKLFF	TRBV2	TRBJ1-4
CASSQNTGYTF	TRBV14	TRBJ1-2
CASRKIGWGETQYF	TRBV5-1	TRBJ2-5
CSAITDPLRYEQYF	TRBV29-1	TRBJ2-7
CASSLSSISNQPQHF	TRBV28	TRBJ1-5
CASSSWTGGSYEQYF	TRBV6-5	TRBJ2-7
CASSLGGRQGFETQYF	TRBV7-9	TRBJ2-5
CASTQQGNSNQPQHF	TRBV6-5	TRBJ1-5
CASSWGLAGHDTQYF	TRBV5-8	TRBJ2-3
CASSSDLDEQFF	TRBV5-1	TRBJ2-1
CASSLQGEGGDTQYF	TRBV9	TRBJ2-3
CASSPLGIPFKQFF	TRBV11-2	TRBJ2-1
CASSHRLLKTF	TRBV3-1/TRBV3-2	TRBJ1-2
CASSWTAGELFF	TRBV5-1	TRBJ2-2
CASRRTSGSAGELFF	TRBV19	TRBJ2-2
CASSFLDEQFF	TRBV12-3/TRBV12-4	TRBJ2-1
CASSIDRTYGYTF	TRBV19	TRBJ1-2